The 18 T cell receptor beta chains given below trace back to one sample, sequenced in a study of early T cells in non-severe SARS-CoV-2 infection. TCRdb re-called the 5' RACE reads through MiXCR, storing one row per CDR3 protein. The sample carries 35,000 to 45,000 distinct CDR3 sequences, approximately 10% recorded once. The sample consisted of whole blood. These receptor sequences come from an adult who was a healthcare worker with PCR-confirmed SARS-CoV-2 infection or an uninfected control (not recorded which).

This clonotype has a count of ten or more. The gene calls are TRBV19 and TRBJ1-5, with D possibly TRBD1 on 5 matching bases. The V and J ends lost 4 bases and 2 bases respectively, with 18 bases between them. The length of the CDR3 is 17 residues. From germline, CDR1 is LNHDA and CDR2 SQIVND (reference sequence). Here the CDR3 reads CASSTLRQGRGNQPQHF. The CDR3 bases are TGTGCCAGTAGTACCCTTCGGCAGGGTCGAGGCAATCAGCCCCAGCATTTT.

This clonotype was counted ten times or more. The CDR3 region is CSARMPGAEQYF. The CDR3 bases are TGCAGTGCTAGAATGCCAGGAGCCGAGCAGTACTTC. The V gene is TRBV20-1, the J gene TRBJ2-7; D remains unclear. The CDR3 length is 12 residues. Trimming took off 2 bases at V and 6 bases at J, with 11 bases between the two ends. Germline CDR1 is DFQATT and CDR2 is SNEGSKA (reference sequence).

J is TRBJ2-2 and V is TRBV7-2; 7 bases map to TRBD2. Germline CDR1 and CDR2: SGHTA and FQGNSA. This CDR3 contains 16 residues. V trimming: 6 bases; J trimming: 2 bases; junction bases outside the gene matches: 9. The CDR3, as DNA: TGTGCCAGCAGGGGACTACTCCACCAAAACACCGGGGAGCTGTTTTTT. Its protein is CASRGLLHQNTGELFF.

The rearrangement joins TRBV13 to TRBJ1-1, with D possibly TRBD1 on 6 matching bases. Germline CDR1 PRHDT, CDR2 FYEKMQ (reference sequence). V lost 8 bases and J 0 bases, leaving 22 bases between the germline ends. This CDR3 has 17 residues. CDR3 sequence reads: CASSLFRGAPMNTEAFF. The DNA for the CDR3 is TGTGCCAGCTCACTCTTTCGGGGGGCCCCCATGAACACTGAAGCTTTCTTT.

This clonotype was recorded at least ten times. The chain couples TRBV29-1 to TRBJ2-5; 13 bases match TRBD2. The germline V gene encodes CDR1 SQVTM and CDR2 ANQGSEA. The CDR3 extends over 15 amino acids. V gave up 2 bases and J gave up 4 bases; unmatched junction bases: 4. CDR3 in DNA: TGCAGCGTTGAACGGACTAGCGGGGGTGTAGAGACCCAGTACTTC. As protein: CSVERTSGGVETQYF.

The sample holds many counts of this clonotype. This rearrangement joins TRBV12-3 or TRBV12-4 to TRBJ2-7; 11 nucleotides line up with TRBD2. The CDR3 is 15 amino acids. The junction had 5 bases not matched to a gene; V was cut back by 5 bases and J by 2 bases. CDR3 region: CASSPNSGGAYEQYF. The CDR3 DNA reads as TGTGCCAGCAGTCCGAATAGCGGGGGGGCCTACGAGCAGTACTTC.

The CDR3 nucleotides read TGTGCCAGCAGCTCCGGGACAGCTGTCTACGAGCAGTACTTC. Protein: CASSSGTAVYEQYF. The genes are TRBV11-2 and TRBJ2-7; 7 bases agree with TRBD1. The CDR3 has 14 amino acids. Germline CDR1 is SGHAT and CDR2 is FQNNGV. J gave up 3 bases and V 4 bases, and 6 bases lay outside the gene matches.

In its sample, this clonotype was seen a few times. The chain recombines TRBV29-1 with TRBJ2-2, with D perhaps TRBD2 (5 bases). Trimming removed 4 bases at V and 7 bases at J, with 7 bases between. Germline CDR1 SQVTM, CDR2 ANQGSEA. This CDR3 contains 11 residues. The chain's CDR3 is CSVVEGGELFF. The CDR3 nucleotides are TGCAGCGTTGTAGAGGGCGGGGAGCTGTTTTTT.

CDR3 sequence: CASSHPLSFGEKLFF. The CDR3 nucleotides are TGTGCCAGCAGTCACCCTCTCAGTTTTGGGGAAAAACTGTTTTTT. V usage is TRBV6-6 and J usage is TRBJ1-4; D ambiguous. Trimming cost V 5 bases and J 8 bases, with 18 bases left between them. Germline V gene data show CDR1 as MNHNY and CDR2 as SVGAGI (reference sequence). The CDR3 runs 15 residues.

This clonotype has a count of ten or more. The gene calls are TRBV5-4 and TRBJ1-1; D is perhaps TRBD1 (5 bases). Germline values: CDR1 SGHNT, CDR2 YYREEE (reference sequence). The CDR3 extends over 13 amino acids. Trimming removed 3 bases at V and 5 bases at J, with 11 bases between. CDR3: CASSSPGITEAFF. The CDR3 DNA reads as TGTGCCAGCAGCTCCCCAGGGATTACTGAAGCTTTCTTT.

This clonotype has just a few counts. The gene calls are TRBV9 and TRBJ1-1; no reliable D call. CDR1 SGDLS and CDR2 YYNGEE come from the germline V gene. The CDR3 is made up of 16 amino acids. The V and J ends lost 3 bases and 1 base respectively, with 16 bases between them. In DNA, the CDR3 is TGTGCCAGCAGCGCAGTCCCGATAGCGGGGAACACTGAAGCTTTCTTT. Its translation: CASSAVPIAGNTEAFF.

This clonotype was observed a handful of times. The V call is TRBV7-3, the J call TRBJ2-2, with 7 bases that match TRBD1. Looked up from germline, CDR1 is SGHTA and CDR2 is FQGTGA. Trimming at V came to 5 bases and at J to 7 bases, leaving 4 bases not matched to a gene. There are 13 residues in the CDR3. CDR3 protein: CASSRTGRGELFF. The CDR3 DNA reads TGTGCCAGCAGCCGGACAGGCCGCGGGGAGCTGTTTTTT.

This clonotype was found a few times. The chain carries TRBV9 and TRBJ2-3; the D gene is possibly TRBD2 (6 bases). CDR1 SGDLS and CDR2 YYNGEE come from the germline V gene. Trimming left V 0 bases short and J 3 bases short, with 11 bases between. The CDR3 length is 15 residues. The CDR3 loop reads CASSVGGVATDTQYF. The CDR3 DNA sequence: TGTGCCAGCAGCGTAGGGGGGGTGGCTACAGATACGCAGTATTTT. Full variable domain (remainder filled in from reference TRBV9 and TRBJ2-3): DSGVTQTPKHLITATGQRVTLRCSPRSGDLSVYWYQQSLDQGLQFLIQYYNGEERAKGNILERFSAQQFPDLHSELNLSSLELGDSALYFCASSVGGVATDTQYFGPGTRLTVL.

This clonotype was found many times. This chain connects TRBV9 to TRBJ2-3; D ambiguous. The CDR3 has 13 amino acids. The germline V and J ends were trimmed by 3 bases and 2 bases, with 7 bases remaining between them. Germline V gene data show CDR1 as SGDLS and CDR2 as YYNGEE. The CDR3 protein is CASSASPTDTQYF. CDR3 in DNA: TGTGCCAGCAGCGCATCCCCCACAGATACGCAGTATTTT.

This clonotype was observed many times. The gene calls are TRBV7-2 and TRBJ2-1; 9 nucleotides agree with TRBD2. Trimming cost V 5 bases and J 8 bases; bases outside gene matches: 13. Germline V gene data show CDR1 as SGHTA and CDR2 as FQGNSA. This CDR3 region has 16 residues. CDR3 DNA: TGTGCCAGCAGCCCCATTTTTGGCGGGGGGGCCCATGAGCAGTTCTTC. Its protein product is CASSPIFGGGAHEQFF.

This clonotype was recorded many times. The CDR3 region has the DNA TGTGCCAGCAGCCAAGATCCGGTCAGCTCCTACGAGCAGTACTTC. Amino acid sequence: CASSQDPVSSYEQYF. The chain employs TRBV3-1 and TRBJ2-7; D uncertain. V was cut by 0 bases and J by 0 bases, with 9 bases left in between. The CDR3 consists of 15 residues. Germline CDR1 reads LGHDT; CDR2 reads YNNKEL (reference sequence).

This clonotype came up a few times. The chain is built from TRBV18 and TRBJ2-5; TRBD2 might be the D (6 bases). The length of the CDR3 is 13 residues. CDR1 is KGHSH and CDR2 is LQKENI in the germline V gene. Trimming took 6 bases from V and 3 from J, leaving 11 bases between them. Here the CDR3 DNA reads TGTGCCAGCTCGGAGGGGACCGAAGAGACCCAGTACTTC. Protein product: CASSEGTEETQYF.

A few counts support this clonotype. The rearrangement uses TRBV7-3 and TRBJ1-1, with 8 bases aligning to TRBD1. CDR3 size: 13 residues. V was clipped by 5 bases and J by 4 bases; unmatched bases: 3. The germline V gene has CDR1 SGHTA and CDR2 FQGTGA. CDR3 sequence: CASSPDRVTEAFF. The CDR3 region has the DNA TGTGCCAGCAGCCCGGACAGGGTCACTGAAGCTTTCTTT.